This TCR beta chain originates from a study of blood T cells in healthy people across ages. Only a few counts were recorded for this clonotype. Its antigen is not identified. Looked up from germline, CDR1 is SGHVS and CDR2 is FQNEAQ. With 3 bases clipped from V and 2 bases from J, the junction kept 8 bases outside the gene matches. This CDR3 spans 16 amino acids. Through a sample-barcoded 5' primer and a J-beta primer mix, a second PCR was run for about 6 to 12 cycles. TCRdb fed the 5' RACE reads into MiXCR, producing one record per CDR3 protein. The table includes about 940,000 distinct CDR3 sequences, 40% to 60% detected once. Study-wide results and limits: Without sorted subsets, naive and antigen-experienced compartments could not be conclusively compared.

Drawn from each donor were ten milliliters of peripheral blood. Each sample yielded at least 5.5 micrograms of PBMC total RNA. The sequencing sample was made of blood. The clonotype was recovered from a young man in good health. This rearrangement joins TRBV7-8 to TRBJ1-2, with 8 bases identical to TRBD1. This chain's CDR3 is CASSFSSRGRNYGYTF. DNA for the CDR3: TGTGCCAGCAGCTTCAGCTCCAGGGGGCGAAACTATGGCTACACCTTC.